A selection of T cell receptor beta chains follows, all from one sample in a study of PD-1 blockade in classical Hodgkin lymphoma. Method: immunoSEQ multiplex PCR; TCRdb's copy keeps in-frame clones and lacks some. The sample has over 85,000 clones; roughly 76% are singletons. Sequencing was performed on peripheral blood mononuclear cells (PBMCs), taken before the second cycle of nivolumab. The receptor source for this set is a human donor with classical Hodgkin lymphoma. Both conserved end residues are part of each CDR3. Each record gives: clone size, J gene, V gene, D gene, CDR3 DNA, CDR3 protein. The D gene is left open where the match is weak. Clone size is shown for a subset of rows, as once, few, many or a class of expanded clone.

clone size: few; J gene: TRBJ1-2; V gene: TRBV5-1; D gene: .; CDR3 DNA: TGCGCCAGCAGCTTGGACAAGCCTAACTATGGCTACACCTTC; CDR3 protein: CASSLDKPNYGYTF
clone size: .; J gene: TRBJ2-1; V gene: TRBV10-3; D gene: .; CDR3 DNA: TGTGCCATCAGTGAGAGGATGGGAATGAATGAGCAGTTCTTC; CDR3 protein: CAISERMGMNEQFF
clone size: .; J gene: TRBJ1-3; V gene: TRBV5-1; D gene: TRBD1; CDR3 DNA: TGCGCCAGCAGCGAAGGGACAGATCCTGGAAACACCATATATTTT; CDR3 protein: CASSEGTDPGNTIYF
clone size: .; J gene: TRBJ1-1; V gene: TRBV21-1; D gene: .; CDR3 DNA: TGTGCCAGCAGCAAAGAAAGAGGGAACACTGAAGCTTTCTTT; CDR3 protein: CASSKERGNTEAFF
clone size: .; J gene: TRBJ2-6; V gene: TRBV7-2; D gene: .; CDR3 DNA: TGTGCCAGCAGCTCCCCTGGGGCCAACGTCCTGACTTTC; CDR3 protein: CASSSPGANVLTF
clone size: .; J gene: TRBJ2-7; V gene: TRBV7-2; D gene: .; CDR3 DNA: TGTGCCAGCAGCTTAGGGTTGGTAGCTACGAACGAGCAGTACTTC; CDR3 protein: CASSLGLVATNEQYF
clone size: many; J gene: TRBJ1-3; V gene: TRBV28; D gene: TRBD1; CDR3 DNA: TGTGCCAGCAGCCCCCCCGGGACAGTCTCTGGAAACACCATATATTTT; CDR3 protein: CASSPPGTVSGNTIYF
clone size: once; J gene: TRBJ1-1; V gene: TRBV9; D gene: .; CDR3 DNA: TGTGCCAGCAGCGTCTTACAGGAGAACACTGAAGCTTTCTTT; CDR3 protein: CASSVLQENTEAFF
clone size: .; J gene: TRBJ2-7; V gene: TRBV10-3; D gene: .; CDR3 DNA: TGTGCCATCAGTGGGACAAGTGCCGCTTGGGGCTCCTACGAGCAGTACTTC; CDR3 protein: CAISGTSAAWGSYEQYF
clone size: .; J gene: TRBJ2-7; V gene: TRBV5-1; D gene: .; CDR3 DNA: TGCGCCAGCAGCCCCAGTAATTCCTACGAGCAGTACTTC; CDR3 protein: CASSPSNSYEQYF
clone size: few; J gene: TRBJ2-7; V gene: TRBV10-3; D gene: TRBD1; CDR3 DNA: TGTGCCAGCGTACCGGGACAGGGTGATTATGGCGAGCAGTACTTC; CDR3 protein: CASVPGQGDYGEQYF
clone size: once; J gene: TRBJ2-1; V gene: TRBV6-1; D gene: .; CDR3 DNA: TGTGCCAGCAGTGAACCCACACACTACAATGAGCAGTTCTTC; CDR3 protein: CASSEPTHYNEQFF
clone size: once; J gene: TRBJ2-5; V gene: TRBV6-5; D gene: .; CDR3 DNA: TGTGCCAGCAGTACTTGGACAGCCAAAGAGACCCAGTACTTC; CDR3 protein: CASSTWTAKETQYF
clone size: .; J gene: TRBJ2-3; V gene: TRBV7-2; D gene: TRBD2; CDR3 DNA: TGTGCCAGCAGGCCAGAGGGCAGCAGACTAGCCCGCACAGATACGCAGTATTTT; CDR3 protein: CASRPEGSRLARTDTQYF
clone size: many; J gene: TRBJ1-2; V gene: TRBV11-2; D gene: TRBD1; CDR3 DNA: TGTGCCAGCAGCACCGGGACAGGGGGCGCGAGGGGCTACACCTTC; CDR3 protein: CASSTGTGGARGYTF
clone size: once; J gene: TRBJ1-1; V gene: TRBV10-3; D gene: .; CDR3 DNA: TGTGCCATCAGCTTAGGGAGGGAAACTGAAGCTTTCTTT; CDR3 protein: CAISLGRETEAFF
clone size: .; J gene: TRBJ1-5; V gene: TRBV14; D gene: .; CDR3 DNA: TGTGCCAGCAGCCAAGCCGGGGGTCAGCCCCAGCATTTT; CDR3 protein: CASSQAGGQPQHF
clone size: .; J gene: TRBJ1-3; V gene: TRBV4-3; D gene: .; CDR3 DNA: TGCGCCAGCAGCCAAACCACTCAGGGAGTAGGCTCTGGAAACACCATATATTTT; CDR3 protein: CASSQTTQGVGSGNTIYF
clone size: .; J gene: TRBJ2-3; V gene: TRBV13; D gene: .; CDR3 DNA: TGTGCCAGCAGCTTAGGGCCCCCTAGCACAGATACGCAGTATTTT; CDR3 protein: CASSLGPPSTDTQYF
clone size: .; J gene: TRBJ2-5; V gene: TRBV5-6; D gene: .; CDR3 DNA: TGTGCCAGCAGCTTGGGGTTGGGACACCAAGAGACCCAGTACTTC; CDR3 protein: CASSLGLGHQETQYF
clone size: .; J gene: TRBJ2-5; V gene: TRBV10-3; D gene: .; CDR3 DNA: TGTGCCATCAGTCAGACGGTCAGAGAGACCCAGTACTTC; CDR3 protein: CAISQTVRETQYF
clone size: few; J gene: TRBJ2-1; V gene: TRBV10-3; D gene: .; CDR3 DNA: TGTGCCATCAGGAGGGGAGACAGCGATGAGCAGTTCTTC; CDR3 protein: CAIRRGDSDEQFF
clone size: .; J gene: TRBJ2-1; V gene: TRBV7-9; D gene: TRBD2; CDR3 DNA: TGTGCCAGCAGCTCTCGCGGTAGCGGGATAAATGAGCAGTTCTTC; CDR3 protein: CASSSRGSGINEQFF
clone size: .; J gene: TRBJ1-1; V gene: TRBV27; D gene: .; CDR3 DNA: TGTGCCAGCAGTCCCTATGGGAACACTGAAGCTTTCTTT; CDR3 protein: CASSPYGNTEAFF
clone size: many; J gene: TRBJ2-3; V gene: TRBV7-9; D gene: .; CDR3 DNA: TGTGCCAGCAGCTTCGGTGGGGCGGCAGATACGCAGTATTTT; CDR3 protein: CASSFGGAADTQYF
clone size: .; J gene: TRBJ1-1; V gene: TRBV6-5; D gene: .; CDR3 DNA: TGTGCCAGCAGTCTGGACCGGGGCACTGAAGCTTTCTTT; CDR3 protein: CASSLDRGTEAFF
clone size: few; J gene: TRBJ1-2; V gene: TRBV4-1; D gene: TRBD1; CDR3 DNA: TGCGCCAGCAGCCAACTGGGACAGGGGAATGGCTACACCTTC; CDR3 protein: CASSQLGQGNGYTF
clone size: .; J gene: TRBJ2-3; V gene: TRBV4-2; D gene: TRBD2; CDR3 DNA: TGTGCCAGCAGCCAAGAGTGGGCGGGAGTGGATACGCAGTATTTT; CDR3 protein: CASSQEWAGVDTQYF
clone size: .; J gene: TRBJ2-7; V gene: TRBV7-8; D gene: TRBD1; CDR3 DNA: TGTGCCAGCAGCCAACTACCCGGGACAGAGTACGAGCAGTACTTC; CDR3 protein: CASSQLPGTEYEQYF
clone size: once; J gene: TRBJ1-2; V gene: TRBV27; D gene: .; CDR3 DNA: TGTGCCAGCAGTTTCCGCGGCGGGGCCGTTCCCTATGGCTACACCTTC; CDR3 protein: CASSFRGGAVPYGYTF
clone size: .; J gene: TRBJ2-7; V gene: TRBV15; D gene: TRBD2; CDR3 DNA: TGTGCCACCAGCACTCGAATAGGACTAGCGGCCTCCTACGAGCAGTACTTC; CDR3 protein: CATSTRIGLAASYEQYF
clone size: .; J gene: TRBJ1-5; V gene: TRBV5-6; D gene: .; CDR3 DNA: TGTGCCAGCAGCTCCCCCCCGGGTGGGCCCCAGCATTTT; CDR3 protein: CASSSPPGGPQHF
clone size: .; J gene: TRBJ1-3; V gene: TRBV6-6; D gene: .; CDR3 DNA: TGTGCCAGCAGTGAGACATCCATCTCTGGAAACACCATATATTTT; CDR3 protein: CASSETSISGNTIYF
clone size: .; J gene: TRBJ2-7; V gene: TRBV19; D gene: .; CDR3 DNA: TGTGCCAGTAGTAGGCGAGACAGGTCCTACGAGCAGTACTTC; CDR3 protein: CASSRRDRSYEQYF
clone size: few; J gene: TRBJ2-2; V gene: TRBV28; D gene: .; CDR3 DNA: TGTGCCAGCAATTGGGCAGGGGTCACCGGGGAGCTGTTTTTT; CDR3 protein: CASNWAGVTGELFF
clone size: .; J gene: TRBJ1-1; V gene: TRBV14; D gene: .; CDR3 DNA: TGTGCCAGCAGCCCGCAGGCTATAAGGAACACTGAAGCTTTCTTT; CDR3 protein: CASSPQAIRNTEAFF
clone size: once; J gene: TRBJ1-2; V gene: TRBV6-4; D gene: TRBD1; CDR3 DNA: TGTGCCAGCAGTGATTGGGACAGGACCTATGGCTACACCTTC; CDR3 protein: CASSDWDRTYGYTF
clone size: few; J gene: TRBJ2-7; V gene: TRBV18; D gene: .; CDR3 DNA: TGTGCCAGCTCACAGGGACTGGAGAAGGAGCAGTACTTC; CDR3 protein: CASSQGLEKEQYF
clone size: .; J gene: TRBJ2-7; V gene: TRBV2; D gene: TRBD1; CDR3 DNA: TGTGCCAGCAGGCGGGACAGGACCTACGAGCAGTACTTC; CDR3 protein: CASRRDRTYEQYF
clone size: .; J gene: TRBJ2-7; V gene: TRBV2; D gene: TRBD1; CDR3 DNA: TGTGCCAGCAGTGACTTGACAGGGTCGAACGAGCAGTACTTC; CDR3 protein: CASSDLTGSNEQYF
clone size: .; J gene: TRBJ1-1; V gene: TRBV6-6; D gene: .; CDR3 DNA: TGTGCCAGCAGTTTGGGGACACAGAACACTGAAGCTTTCTTT; CDR3 protein: CASSLGTQNTEAFF